The T cell receptor (beta chain) under discussion was sequenced for a study of blood T cells in healthy people across ages. Trimming took 5 bases from V and 0 from J; bases not matched to a gene: 12. The CDR3 loop spans 19 amino acids. In each sample, at least 6.5 million PBMCs were isolated. The second PCR ran about 6 to 11 cycles with a sample-barcoded 5' primer and J-beta primers. Via MiXCR, TCRdb re-called the 5' RACE reads, giving one row per CDR3 protein. The sample has 910,000 or so distinct CDR3 sequences; approximately 50% are singletons. The sequence was obtained from a woman in her sixties or seventies in good health. This rearrangement joins TRBV12-3 or TRBV12-4 to TRBJ2-5, with 13 bases lining up with TRBD2. The sample taken for sequencing was blood. CDR3 sequence reads: CASSRGLAGMRGHQETQYF. The DNA for the CDR3 is TGTGCCAGCAGTCGGGGACTAGCGGGAATGAGGGGGCACCAAGAGACCCAGTACTTC.